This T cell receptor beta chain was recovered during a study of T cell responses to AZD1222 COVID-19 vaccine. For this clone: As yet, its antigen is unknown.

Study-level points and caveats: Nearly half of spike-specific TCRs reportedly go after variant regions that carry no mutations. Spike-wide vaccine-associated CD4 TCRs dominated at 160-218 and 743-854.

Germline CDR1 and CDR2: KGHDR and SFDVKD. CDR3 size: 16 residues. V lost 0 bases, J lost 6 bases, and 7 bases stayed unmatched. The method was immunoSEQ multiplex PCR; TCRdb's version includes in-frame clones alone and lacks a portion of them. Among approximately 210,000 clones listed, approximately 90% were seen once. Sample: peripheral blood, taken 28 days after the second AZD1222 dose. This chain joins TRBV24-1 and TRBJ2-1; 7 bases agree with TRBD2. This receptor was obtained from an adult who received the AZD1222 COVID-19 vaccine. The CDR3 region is CATSDLGAGAGNEQFF. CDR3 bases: TGTGCCACCAGTGATTTGGGGGCGGGAGCAGGCAATGAGCAGTTCTTC.